This entry lists 13 T cell receptor beta chains sequenced from one sample in a study of tumor and adjacent non-tumor tissue in lung cancer. This sample's RNA came from whole unsorted tissue. More than 3 cm separated this lung sample from the edge of the tumor. The library came from three nested PCR rounds adapted from ARM-PCR protocols. TCRdb reprocessed the multiplex PCR reads via MiXCR and lists one record per CDR3 protein. The sample has tens of thousands of distinct CDR3 sequences; more than 55% are singletons. The material sequenced was distant non-tumor lung tissue. The receptors derive from a man between 65 and 85 years old with non-small cell lung cancer.

The chain has TRBV5-4 and TRBJ1-2; 7 nucleotides agree with TRBD1. The germline V gene encodes CDR1 SGHNT and CDR2 YYREEE (reference sequence). The CDR3 is 14 amino acids. The CDR3 nucleotides read TGTGTCGGCAGCCGAGAACAGGGGCGGGATGGCTACACCTTC. Translating gives CVGSREQGRDGYTF.

This clonotype was counted many times. The genes are TRBV29-1 and TRBJ1-1; D is unclear. CDR3 length: 13 amino acids. CDR1 and CDR2 from the germline V gene are SQVTM and ANQGSEA. V was clipped by 4 bases and J by 3 bases, with 12 bases between them. This CDR3 reads CSVASTGDTEAFF. As DNA, the CDR3 is TGCAGCGTTGCATCGACGGGAGACACTGAAGCTTTCTTT.

The V and J genes are TRBV20-1 and TRBJ1-1; D call uncertain. The CDR3 sequence is 10 residues long. V lost 6 bases, J lost 3 bases, and 5 bases lay in between. The germline V gene has CDR1 DFQATT and CDR2 SNEGSKA (reference sequence). CDR3 DNA: TGCAGTGCAGCGGACACTGAAGCTTTCTTT. Its protein is CSAADTEAFF.

This clonotype was seen a few times. CDR3 sequence reads: CASSPRTEAEQYF. In DNA form, the CDR3 reads TGTGCCAGCAGCCCCCGGACAGAAGCCGAGCAGTACTTC. The V and J genes are TRBV6-6 and TRBJ2-7; a weak D match, TRBD1 (6 bases). In germline, CDR1 is MNHNY, CDR2 SVGAGI (reference sequence). V lost 6 bases and J lost 6, with 15 bases in between. This CDR3 comprises 13 residues.

This clonotype was found many times. CDR3 DNA sequence: TGTGCCAGCAGCCTAGGGGGCGTAGGGGCAGATACGCAGTATTTT. Its protein is CASSLGGVGADTQYF. This chain uses TRBV28 with TRBJ2-3, with 7 bases matching TRBD1. With V trimmed by 6 bases and J by 4 bases, 10 bases remained unmatched. The CDR3 is 15 amino acids. Germline CDR1 and CDR2: MDHEN and SYDVKM.

CDR3 nucleotide sequence: TGTGCTAACAGCCTTCTAGCGGGGGGTAACAATGAGCAGTTCTTC. It codes for CANSLLAGGNNEQFF. The chain couples TRBV11-3 to TRBJ2-1; 11 bases line up with TRBD2. The CDR3 runs to 15 residues. The V gene's germline CDR1 is SGHNT and CDR2 YENEEA.

This clonotype was observed at least ten times. The V and J genes are TRBV5-5 and TRBJ2-5; 10 positions match TRBD2. CDR1 and CDR2 (germline): SGHKS, YYEKEE (reference sequence). This CDR3 spans 14 amino acids. V shed 3 bases and J 2 bases; nucleotides not matched to a gene: 1. The CDR3 protein is CASSSGLAQETQYF. The CDR3 DNA sequence: TGTGCCAGCAGCTCGGGACTAGCGCAAGAGACCCAGTACTTC.

Of note for this clonotype: At one of its ends the junction is not consistent with the germline gene, which may arise from a read error. J is TRBJ1-1 and V is TRBV6-2 or TRBV6-3; TRBD1 aligns across 7 bases. Germline V lookup: CDR1 MNHEY, CDR2 SVGEGT. The CDR3 spans 15 residues. CDR3 sequence (DNA): TGTGCCAGCAGAGAAATCCCAGGGGGATACACTGAAGCTTCCTTT. This sequence encodes CASREIPGGYTEASF.

By share of the sample, this clonotype is medium-sized (0.01 to 0.1%). V gene TRBV6-5 combines with J gene TRBJ2-2; D might be TRBD2 (6 bases). Trimming cost V 9 bases and J 6 bases, with 11 bases left between them. CDR1 MNHEY and CDR2 SVGAGI come from the germline V gene. The CDR3 is 12 amino acids. CDR3 nucleotides: TGTGCCAGTGTGGGGGGTCCCGGGGAGCTGTTTTTT. It specifies CASVGGPGELFF.

Note on this clonotype: One junction end does not reproduce the germline sequence, and a read error may be involved. In DNA, the CDR3 is TGTGCCAGCAGCCATTCAGACCCCCCCTACGGGCAGTACTTC. This gives the protein CASSHSDPPYGQYF. The V call is TRBV11-2, the J call TRBJ2-7, with D unclear. Germline CDR1 is SGHAT and CDR2 is FQNNGV. CDR3 size: 14 residues.

As concerns this clonotype: This sequence may be a read error, since a much larger clone differs from it by one base. V is TRBV29-1 and J is TRBJ2-3; maybe TRBD2 (5 bases). Trimming pared 7 bases from V and 1 base from J, leaving 12 bases between. The CDR3 totals 13 residues. CDR1 SQVTM and CDR2 ANQGSEA come from the germline V gene. The CDR3 sequence is CSGRRRGTDTQYF. The CDR3 nucleotides read TGCAGCGGGAGGCGGAGAGGCACAGATACGCAGTATTTT.

J is TRBJ2-7 and V is TRBV7-2; either TRBD1 or TRBD2 may fit D (5 bases each). CDR1 and CDR2 from the germline V gene are SGHTA and FQGNSA. The CDR3 contains 14 residues. V was shortened by 5 bases and J by 3 bases, with 14 bases between the two germline ends. The CDR3 spells CASSGRGRVYEQYF. The CDR3, as DNA: TGTGCCAGCAGCGGCCGGGGCAGAGTCTACGAGCAGTACTTC.

This clonotype was counted only a few times. The chain joins TRBV7-9 to TRBJ1-3; D not certain. There are 11 residues in the CDR3. Germline CDR1 reads SEHNR; CDR2 reads FQNEAQ (reference sequence). Trimming removed 2 bases from V and 8 bases from J, with 4 bases in between. The chain's CDR3 is CASSLTDTIYF. CDR3 in DNA: TGTGCCAGCAGCTTAACTGACACCATATATTTT.